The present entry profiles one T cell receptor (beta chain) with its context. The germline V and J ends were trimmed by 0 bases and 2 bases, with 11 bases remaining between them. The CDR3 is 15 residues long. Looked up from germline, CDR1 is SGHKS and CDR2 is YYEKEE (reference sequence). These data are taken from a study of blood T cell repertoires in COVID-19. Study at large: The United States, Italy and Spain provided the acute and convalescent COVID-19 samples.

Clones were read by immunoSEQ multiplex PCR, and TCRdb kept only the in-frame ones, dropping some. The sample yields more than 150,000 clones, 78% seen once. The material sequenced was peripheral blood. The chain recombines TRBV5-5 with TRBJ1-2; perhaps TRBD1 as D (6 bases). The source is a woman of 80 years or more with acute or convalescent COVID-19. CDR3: CASSLAGTKNYGYTF. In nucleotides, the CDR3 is TGTGCCAGCAGCTTGGCCGGGACAAAAAACTATGGCTACACCTTC.